This entry concerns a single T cell receptor beta chain. No antigen is known for it. Other DNA sequences of this sample code for an identical CDR3. The sample belongs to a study of cytomegalovirus exposure and HLA in healthy donors. Study observations and caveats: A prior analysis recorded that most TCR beta V segments were productive about 87% or about 30% of the time.

In the PCR, 60 Vbeta and 13 Jbeta primers were used. Measured with immunoSEQ multiplex PCR; TCRdb has only the in-frame clones, and not every one. Of some 130,000 clones in the sample, just under 80% are singletons; the top ten hold about 4.4%. Trimming took 4 bases from V and 2 from J; bases not matched to a gene: 3. The CDR3 is made up of 14 amino acids. In germline, CDR1 is SGHRS, CDR2 YFSETQ. Sequencing used PBMCs. The V and J genes are TRBV5-1 and TRBJ1-2; 9 bases agree with TRBD1. This clonotype originated in a man aged 30 to 39 in good health. CDR3 residues: CASSPGQGNYGYTF. In DNA form, the CDR3 reads TGCGCCAGCAGCCCAGGACAGGGGAACTATGGCTACACCTTC.